This TCR beta chain was observed in a study of blood T cell repertoires in COVID-19. Study-wide background: Sites across the United States, Italy and Spain contributed samples from acute and convalescent COVID-19. PBMCs, B-cell-depleted T cells, or T cells provided the cDNA or gDNA that made up the material.

This clone was seen a single time. The authors' processing: Amplification of reference gene primers was used by the study to estimate nucleated cell counts. Clones were read by immunoSEQ multiplex PCR, and TCRdb kept only the in-frame ones, dropping some. Clone size and V and J calls were adopted from that table, with D and trimming inferred from the DNA. The table shows about 24,000 clones, with around 72% occurring only once. The V and J ends lost 4 bases and 8 bases respectively, with 17 bases between them. Germline V gene lookup returns CDR1 SNHLY and CDR2 FYNNEI. The CDR3 totals 14 residues. The V and J genes are TRBV2 and TRBJ1-2; D is perhaps TRBD1 (5 bases). This clonotype was obtained from a woman older than 75 with acute or convalescent COVID-19. Source material: peripheral blood. This CDR3 is CASSALLGGSGYTF. In DNA, the CDR3 is TGTGCCAGCAGTGCCCTTTTGGGGGGGTCCGGCTACACCTTC.